Given below is one T cell receptor (beta chain) in context. The CDR3 loop spans 13 amino acids. Germline values: CDR1 MDHEN, CDR2 SYDVKM. V was shortened by 3 bases and J by 2 bases, with 8 bases between the two germline ends. The data were obtained in a study of blood T cell repertoires in COVID-19. Looking at the study overall: From T cells, B-cell-depleted T cells, or PBMCs came the material, which was cDNA or gDNA.

In the original processing: Cell counts per sample came from amplifying reference gene primers. TCRdb keeps only in-frame clones here, not all; method: immunoSEQ multiplex PCR. The V and J calls and the clone size are those of that table, but D and trimming were determined from the DNA. The sample consists of 150,000 to 200,000 clones, roughly 87% of them appearing once. The receptor was derived from a woman in her sixties who had recovered from COVID-19. Input material: peripheral blood. The chain is built from TRBV28 and TRBJ2-7; D gene unclear. In DNA form, the CDR3 reads TGTGCCAGCAGTTTGGGCCCCACCTACGAGCAGTACTTC. Residues: CASSLGPTYEQYF.